This entry lists 3 T cell receptor beta chains sequenced from one sample in a study of CXCR3-negative and CXCR3-positive naive CD8 T cells. General observations from the study: CXCR3-positive naive cells had more hydrophobic TRB CDR3s than CXCR3-negative naive cells.

For these receptors, no antigen is known. The study made its TRB cDNA libraries by 5' RACE, adding UMI labels. Reprocessing the 5' RACE reads, TCRdb reports a single entry for every CDR3 protein and omits DNA. The sample features over 100,000 distinct CDR3 sequences, with less than 0.4% in its top ten. Sequencing input: naive CXCR3+ CD8+ T cells from blood. Subset specified: CD45RO-CCR7+CD27+CD95- naive CD8+ T cells expressing CXCR3 (TNR3+). These receptors were taken from a human donor in good health. Some clones in this sample may be carry-over from other donors' samples.

The chain joins TRBV3-1 to TRBJ1-2. The germline gives CDR1 LGHDT, CDR2 YNNKEL (reference sequence). CDR3 length: 16 residues. CDR3 amino acids: CASSQVYGLPTDGYTF.

V is TRBV7-9 and J is TRBJ2-2; TCRdb's D gene call, TRBD1, goes unchecked for lack of DNA. Germline CDR1 SEHNR, CDR2 FQNEAQ (reference sequence). The CDR3 contains 17 residues. CDR3 sequence: CASSGKSGQGSTGELFF. Full variable domain (missing parts from reference TRBV7-9 and TRBJ2-2): DTGVSQNPRHKITKRGQNVTFRCDPISEHNRLYWYRQTLGQGPEFLTYFQNEAQLEKSRLLSDRFSAERPKGSFSTLEIQRTEQGDSAMYLCASSGKSGQGSTGELFFGEGSRLTVL.

V and J are TRBV4-1 and TRBJ2-7. The CDR3 has 13 residues. Germline CDR1 reads MGHRA; CDR2 reads YSYEKL. This chain's CDR3 is CASSQYLTYEQYF.